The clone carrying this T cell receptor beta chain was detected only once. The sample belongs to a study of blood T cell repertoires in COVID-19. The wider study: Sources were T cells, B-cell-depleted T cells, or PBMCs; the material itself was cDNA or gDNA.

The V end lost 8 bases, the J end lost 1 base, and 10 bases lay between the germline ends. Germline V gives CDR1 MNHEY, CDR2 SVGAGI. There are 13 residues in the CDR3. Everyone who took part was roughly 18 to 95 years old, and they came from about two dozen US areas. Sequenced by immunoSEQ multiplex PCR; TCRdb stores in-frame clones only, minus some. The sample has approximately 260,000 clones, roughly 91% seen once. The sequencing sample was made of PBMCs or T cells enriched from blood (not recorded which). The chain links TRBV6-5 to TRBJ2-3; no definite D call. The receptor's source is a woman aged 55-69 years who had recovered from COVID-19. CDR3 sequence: CASRASGTDTQYF. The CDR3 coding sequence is TGTGCCAGCCGAGCTTCTGGCACAGATACGCAGTATTTT.